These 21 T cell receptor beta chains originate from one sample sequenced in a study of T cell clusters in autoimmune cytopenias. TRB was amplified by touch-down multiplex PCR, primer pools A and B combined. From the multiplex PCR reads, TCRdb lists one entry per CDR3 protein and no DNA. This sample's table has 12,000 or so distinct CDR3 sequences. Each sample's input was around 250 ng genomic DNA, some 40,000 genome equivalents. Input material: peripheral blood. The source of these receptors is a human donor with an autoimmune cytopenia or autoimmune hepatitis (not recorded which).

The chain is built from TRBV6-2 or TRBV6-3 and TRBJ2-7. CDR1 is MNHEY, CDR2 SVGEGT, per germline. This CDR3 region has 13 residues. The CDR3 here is CASTRQQTYEQYF.

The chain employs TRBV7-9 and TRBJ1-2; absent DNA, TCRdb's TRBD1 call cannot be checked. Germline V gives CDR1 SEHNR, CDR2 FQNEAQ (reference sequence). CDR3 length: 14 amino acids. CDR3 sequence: CASSPLTGSAGYTF.

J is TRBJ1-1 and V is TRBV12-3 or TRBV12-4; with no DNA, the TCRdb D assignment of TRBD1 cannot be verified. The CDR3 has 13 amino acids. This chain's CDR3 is CASRQGGKAEAFF.

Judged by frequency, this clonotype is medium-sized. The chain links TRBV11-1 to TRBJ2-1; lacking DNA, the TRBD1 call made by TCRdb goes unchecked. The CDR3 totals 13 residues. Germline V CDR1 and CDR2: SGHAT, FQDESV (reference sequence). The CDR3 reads CASSLFRGNEQFF. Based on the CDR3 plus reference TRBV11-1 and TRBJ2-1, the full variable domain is EAEVAQSPRYKITEKSQAVAFWCDPISGHATLYWYRQILGQGPELLVQFQDESVVDDSQLPKDRFSAERLKGVDSTLKIQPAELGDSAMYLCASSLFRGNEQFFGPGTRLTVL.

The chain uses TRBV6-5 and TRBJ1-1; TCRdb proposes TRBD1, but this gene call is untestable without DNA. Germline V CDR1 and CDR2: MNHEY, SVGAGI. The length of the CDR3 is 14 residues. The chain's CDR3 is CASSGYRGVTEAFF.

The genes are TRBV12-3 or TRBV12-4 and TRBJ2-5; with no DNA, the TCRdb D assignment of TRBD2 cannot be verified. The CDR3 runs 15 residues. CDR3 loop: CASSSRLAFQETQYF.

The CDR3 protein is CAISGPTGQETQYF. The V and J genes are TRBV10-3 and TRBJ2-5. CDR1 and CDR2 from the germline V gene are ENHRY and SYGVKD. The CDR3 covers 14 residues.

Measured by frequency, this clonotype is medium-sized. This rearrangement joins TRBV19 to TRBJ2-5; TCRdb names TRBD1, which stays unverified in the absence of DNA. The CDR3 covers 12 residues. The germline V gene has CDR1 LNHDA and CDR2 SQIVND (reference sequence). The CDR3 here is CASSDSLETQYF. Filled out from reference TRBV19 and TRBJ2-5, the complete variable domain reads DGGITQSPKYLFRKEGQNVTLSCEQNLNHDAMYWYRQDPGQGLRLIYYSQIVNDFQKGDIAEGYSVSREKKESFPLTVTSAQKNPTAFYLCASSDSLETQYFGPGTRLLVL.

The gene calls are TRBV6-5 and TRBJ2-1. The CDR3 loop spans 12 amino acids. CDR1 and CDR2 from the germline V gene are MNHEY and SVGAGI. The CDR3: CASQTGYNEQFF.

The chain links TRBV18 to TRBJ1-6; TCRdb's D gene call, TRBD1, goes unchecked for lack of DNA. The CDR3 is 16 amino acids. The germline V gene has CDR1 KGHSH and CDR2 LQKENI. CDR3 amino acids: CASSPFGGGNNSPLHF.

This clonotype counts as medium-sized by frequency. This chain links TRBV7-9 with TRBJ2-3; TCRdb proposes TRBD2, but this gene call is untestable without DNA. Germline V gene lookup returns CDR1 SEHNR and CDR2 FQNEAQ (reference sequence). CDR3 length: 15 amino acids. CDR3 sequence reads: CASSLRVPGTDTQYF.

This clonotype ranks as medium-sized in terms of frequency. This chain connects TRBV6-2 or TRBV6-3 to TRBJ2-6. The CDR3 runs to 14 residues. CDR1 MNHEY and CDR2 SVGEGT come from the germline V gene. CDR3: CATTVPSGANVLTF.

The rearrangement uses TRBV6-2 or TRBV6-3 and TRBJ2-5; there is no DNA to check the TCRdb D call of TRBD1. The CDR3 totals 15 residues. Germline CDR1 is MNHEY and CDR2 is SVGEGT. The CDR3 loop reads CASSPGQGVVKTQYF.

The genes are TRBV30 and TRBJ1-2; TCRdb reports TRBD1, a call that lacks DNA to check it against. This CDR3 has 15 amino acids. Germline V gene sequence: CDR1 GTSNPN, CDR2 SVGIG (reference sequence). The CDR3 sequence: CAWSVGTGGGYGYTF.

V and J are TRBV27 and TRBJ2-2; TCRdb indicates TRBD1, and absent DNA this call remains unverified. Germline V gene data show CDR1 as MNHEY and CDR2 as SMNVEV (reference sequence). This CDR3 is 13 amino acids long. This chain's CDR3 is CASRDSHTGELFF.

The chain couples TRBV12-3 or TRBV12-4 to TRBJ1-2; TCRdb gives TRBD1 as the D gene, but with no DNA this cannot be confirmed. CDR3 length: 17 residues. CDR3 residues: CASKGEGNRRFYYGYTF.

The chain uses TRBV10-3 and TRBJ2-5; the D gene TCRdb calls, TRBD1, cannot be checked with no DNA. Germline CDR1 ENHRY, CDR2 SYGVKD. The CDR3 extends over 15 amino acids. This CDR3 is CAISESTGGGETQYF.

CDR3 region: CASSHNRGRGSYNEQFF. This chain connects TRBV5-1 to TRBJ2-1; the TRBD1 assignment by TCRdb is unverifiable without DNA. The germline CDR1 and CDR2 sequences are SGHRS and YFSETQ. This CDR3 is 17 amino acids long.

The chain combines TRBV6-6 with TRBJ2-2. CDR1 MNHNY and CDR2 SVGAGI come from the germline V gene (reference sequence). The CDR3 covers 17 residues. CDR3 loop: CASSDAVGKSNTGELFF.

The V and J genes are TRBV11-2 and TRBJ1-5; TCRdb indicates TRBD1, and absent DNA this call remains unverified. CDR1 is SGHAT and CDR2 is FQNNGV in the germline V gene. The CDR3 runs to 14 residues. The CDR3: CASIYPGVSQPQHF.

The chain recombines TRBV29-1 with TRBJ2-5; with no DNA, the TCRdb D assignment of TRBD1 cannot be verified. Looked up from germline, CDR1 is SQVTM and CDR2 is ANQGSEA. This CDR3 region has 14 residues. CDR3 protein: CSVEWGTPQETQYF.